What follows are 25 T cell receptor beta chains derived from one specimen sequenced in a study of post-analysis software for immune sequencing data. Study-wide points: Elevated frequency relative to controls characterized roughly five TRBV segments in patients, TRBV5-6, TRBV5-1 and TRBV20-1 among them.

No antigen has been identified for these receptors. Every TCR beta cDNA library bore unique molecular identifiers. TCRdb redid the calling of the PCR reads with MiXCR, one entry per CDR3 protein. The data hold fewer than 550,000 distinct CDR3 sequences, with about a third observed a single time. The specimen sequenced was blood. The receptors shown here come from a girl aged 2 to 17 with multiple sclerosis.

A few counts support this clonotype. The chain has TRBV5-1 and TRBJ2-5, with 9 bases that match TRBD1. TRBJ2-7 explains the end of the DNA better; the J call may be wrong. This CDR3 is 13 amino acids long. From germline, CDR1 is SGHRS and CDR2 YFSETQ. CDR3 nucleotides: TGCGCCAGCAGCCGGACAGGGGTAAACGAGCAGTACTTC. Translated, it gives CASSRTGVNEQYF.

This chain connects TRBV10-3 to TRBJ2-5; the D is unclear. Deletions cut 6 bases from V and 3 bases from J, with 14 bases between. Germline V CDR1 and CDR2: ENHRY, SYGVKD. This CDR3 comprises 14 residues. The chain's CDR3 is CAIREHGREETQYF. CDR3 in DNA: TGTGCCATCAGGGAACACGGTCGGGAAGAGACCCAGTACTTC.

Points on this clonotype: At one end the junction does not follow the germline gene, possibly because of a read error. The chain combines TRBV15 with TRBJ2-5; 11 nucleotides align to TRBD1. Germline V gene lookup returns CDR1 LNHNV and CDR2 YYDKDF (reference sequence). CDR3 size: 16 residues. The CDR3 sequence: CTTSRTGGAGGETQYF. The CDR3 nucleotides read TGTACCACCAGCCGGACAGGGGGCGCTGGGGGAGAGACCCAGTACTTC.

The V and J genes are TRBV27 and TRBJ2-3; D is perhaps TRBD1 or TRBD2 (5 bases each). The germline V and J ends were trimmed by 1 base and 7 bases, with 18 bases remaining between them. The CDR3 loop spans 16 amino acids. The germline V gene encodes CDR1 MNHEY and CDR2 SMNVEV (reference sequence). DNA of the CDR3: TGTGCCAGCAGTTTATATTGGGACCTAATGAAAAATACGCAGTATTTT. Its protein is CASSLYWDLMKNTQYF.

Regarding this clonotype: This may arise from a read error, as a much more abundant clone is one base away. The V call is TRBV29-1, the J call TRBJ2-1, with 12 bases matching TRBD2. This CDR3 is 18 amino acids long. Losses at the gene ends were 0 bases for V and 13 bases for J; bases not matched to a gene: 19. Germline CDR1 SQVTM, CDR2 ANQGSEA. CDR3 residues: CSVEERCGTSGHQETQFF. The CDR3 nucleotides are TGCAGCGTTGAAGAACGATGTGGGACTAGCGGGCACCAAGAGACCCAGTTCTTC.

Here the CDR3 DNA reads TGTGCCAGCAGTTTGGGGACAGCCACTTCTACGAACATTCAGTACTTC. Translation gives CASSLGTATSTNIQYF. This chain uses TRBV28 with TRBJ2-4, with 7 bases lining up with TRBD1. Germline CDR1 MDHEN, CDR2 SYDVKM. The V and J ends lost 3 bases and 7 bases, in that order; junction bases with no gene match: 12. The CDR3 contains 16 residues.

This clonotype has just a few counts. The chain joins TRBV5-1 to TRBJ2-3; D possibly matches TRBD1 or TRBD2 (5 bases each). V gave up 3 bases and J gave up 0 bases, with 8 bases separating them. In germline, CDR1 is SGHRS, CDR2 YFSETQ. The CDR3 extends over 14 amino acids. Written as DNA, the CDR3 is TGCGCCAGCAGCTGGGGGAGCAGCACAGATACGCAGTATTTT. It is translated as CASSWGSSTDTQYF.

The chain joins TRBV15 to TRBJ2-1; 7 nucleotides align to TRBD1. This CDR3 spans 15 amino acids. CDR1 and CDR2 from the germline V gene are LNHNV and YYDKDF (reference sequence). V dropped 1 base and J dropped 3; count of bases not matched to a gene: 3. This CDR3 is CATSRVRDSYNEQFF. The CDR3 DNA reads as TGTGCCACCAGCAGAGTTCGGGACAGCTACAATGAGCAGTTCTTC.

This clonotype appeared a few times. The genes are TRBV3-1 and TRBJ1-2, with D possibly being TRBD1 (5 bases). This CDR3 contains 16 residues. Per the germline V gene, CDR1 is LGHDT and CDR2 is YNNKEL (reference sequence). V gave up 0 bases and J gave up 6 bases, with 17 bases separating them. The CDR3 DNA follows: TGTGCCAGCAGCCAAGATGCATTTCGGGGCGGAGATGGCTACACCTTC. Translating it yields CASSQDAFRGGDGYTF.

This clonotype was counted many times. V is TRBV11-2 and J is TRBJ2-1; 9 nucleotides line up with TRBD2. The germline V gene has CDR1 SGHAT and CDR2 FQNNGV. The CDR3 length is 16 residues. The junction had 6 bases not matched to a gene; V was cut back by 0 bases and J by 6 bases. The CDR3 nucleotides read TGTGCCAGCAGCTTAGATGGGACTAGCTTCGGCAATGAGCAGTTCTTC. Amino acids: CASSLDGTSFGNEQFF.

Written as DNA, the CDR3 is TGTGCCAGCAGCTTATCGGACGGACAGGGGGCCGCGTGGGAGACCCAGTACTTC. Translated, it gives CASSLSDGQGAAWETQYF. The chain is built from TRBV7-8 and TRBJ2-5; TRBD1 matches 11 bases. V lost 2 bases and J lost 5; bases outside the gene matches: 13. Germline V gene data show CDR1 as SGHVS and CDR2 as FQNEAQ. The CDR3 contains 18 residues.

The gene calls are TRBV20-1 and TRBJ1-4; D possibly corresponds to TRBD1 (5 bases). Germline CDR1 and CDR2: DFQATT and SNEGSKA (reference sequence). CDR3 length equals 15 residues. V lost 4 bases, J lost 0 bases, and 12 bases lay in between. The CDR3, as DNA: TGCAGTGCTAATTTGCAGGGTACAACTAATGAAAAACTGTTTTTT. Protein: CSANLQGTTNEKLFF.

This clonotype has more than one count but fewer than ten. The chain has TRBV20-1 and TRBJ2-3; D gene uncertain. This CDR3 contains 14 residues. V lost 1 base and J 6 bases, leaving 14 bases between the germline ends. Germline V gene data show CDR1 as DFQATT and CDR2 as SNEGSKA (reference sequence). The CDR3 region is CSARVQRSQDTQYF. For the CDR3, the DNA is TGCAGTGCTAGAGTTCAACGTTCACAGGATACGCAGTATTTT.

This chain links TRBV18 with TRBJ2-5; a weak D match, TRBD1 (5 bases). The germline V and J ends were trimmed by 11 bases and 9 bases, with 25 bases remaining between them. This CDR3 comprises 14 residues. Germline loops: CDR1 KGHSH, CDR2 LQKENI. The CDR3 region is CAGAPAETRRAQYF. CDR3 in DNA: TGTGCCGGGGCACCGGCTGAGACTCGGAGAGCCCAGTACTTC.

This clonotype was recorded a few times. V is TRBV7-9 and J is TRBJ2-5; TRBD1 matches 11 bases. The CDR3 has 14 amino acids. Germline V gene lookup returns CDR1 SEHNR and CDR2 FQNEAQ (reference sequence). V lost 5 bases to trimming and J lost 11 bases; unmatched junction nucleotides: 10. The CDR3: CASSVGQGAVEQYF. CDR3 sequence (DNA): TGTGCCAGCAGCGTAGGACAGGGGGCGGTTGAGCAGTACTTC.

The chain uses TRBV7-2 and TRBJ2-6, with D unclear. CDR3 length: 14 residues. With 5 bases removed from V and 4 bases from J, the gap between germline ends came to 9 bases. Germline-derived CDR1 and CDR2 are SGHTA and FQGNSA. CDR3 nucleotides: TGTGCCAGCAGCCGTCCGCGGGGGGCCAACGTCCTGACTTTC. Translated: CASSRPRGANVLTF.

V gene TRBV5-1 combines with J gene TRBJ1-2, with 9 bases matching TRBD1. With 4 bases clipped from V and 4 bases from J, the junction kept 8 bases outside the gene matches. This CDR3 has 15 amino acids. The germline V gene has CDR1 SGHRS and CDR2 YFSETQ. The CDR3 sequence: CASSRDRVGPYGYTF. The CDR3 DNA sequence: TGCGCCAGCAGCCGGGACAGGGTGGGTCCCTATGGCTACACCTTC.

A remark on this clonotype: A junction boundary mismatches the germline segment, possibly from a read error. This chain joins TRBV7-2 and TRBJ1-5; D unresolved. CDR1 is SGHTA, CDR2 FQGNSA, per germline. The CDR3 sequence is 14 residues long. The CDR3 DNA follows: TGTGCCAGCAGCTTATCCCTTCTCAATCGGCCCCAGCATTTT. Its translation: CASSLSLLNRPQHF.

This clonotype turned up a few times. V gene TRBV6-2 or TRBV6-3 combines with J gene TRBJ2-2; possibly TRBD2 for D (6 bases). The V end lost 4 bases, the J end lost 6 bases, and 12 bases lay between the germline ends. Germline CDR1 is MNHEY and CDR2 is SVGEGT. This CDR3 is 14 amino acids long. As DNA, the CDR3 is TGTGCCAGCAGTTTCGGGGGTTTGCCCGGGGAGCTGTTTTTT. It is translated as CASSFGGLPGELFF.

J is TRBJ1-1 and V is TRBV29-1; 7 bases align to TRBD1. After removal of 6 bases from V and 2 bases from J, the junction contained 6 bases not matched to a gene. The V gene's germline CDR1 is SQVTM and CDR2 ANQGSEA. CDR3 length: 13 amino acids. CDR3 in amino acids: CSVKGQLNTEAFF. The DNA of the CDR3 is TGCAGCGTGAAGGGACAGCTAAACACTGAAGCTTTCTTT.

V and J are TRBV5-1 and TRBJ2-1, with D possibly being TRBD1 (5 bases). Trimming stripped 2 bases from V and 9 bases from J, with 9 bases between. This CDR3 region has 12 residues. CDR1 and CDR2 from the germline V gene are SGHRS and YFSETQ. For the CDR3, the DNA is TGCGCCAGCAGCTTAGGTGGGGCTGAGCAGTTCTTC. Protein product: CASSLGGAEQFF.

The genes are TRBV12-3 or TRBV12-4 and TRBJ1-1; the D gene is possibly TRBD1 (5 bases). This CDR3 is built from 13 residues. V was trimmed by 5 bases and J by 11 bases, leaving 18 bases between them. The CDR3 protein is CASSPPAGPLAFF. The CDR3 DNA is TGTGCCAGCAGTCCGCCGGCAGGGCCTCTCGCTTTCTTT.

This clonotype has just a few counts. The CDR3 here is CASSLGQGGINIQYF. In DNA form, the CDR3 reads TGCGCCAGCAGCTTGGGACAGGGGGGTATAAACATTCAGTACTTC. The V gene is TRBV5-1, the J gene TRBJ2-4, with 9 positions matching TRBD1. CDR3 size: 15 residues. Germline-derived CDR1 and CDR2 are SGHRS and YFSETQ. Germline trimming cut 0 bases from V and 6 bases from J; bases unmatched to any gene: 4.

V gene TRBV20-1 combines with J gene TRBJ2-3, with D perhaps matching TRBD1 or TRBD2 (7 bases each). Trimming pared 5 bases from V and 2 bases from J, leaving 17 bases between. The CDR3 contains 15 residues. Germline V gives CDR1 DFQATT, CDR2 SNEGSKA (reference sequence). CDR3 nucleotides: TGCAGTGCTGGACTAGACAGGGCTCCCACAGATACGCAGTATTTT. Translation gives CSAGLDRAPTDTQYF.

The chain recombines TRBV15 with TRBJ2-1; 9 nucleotides agree with TRBD2. The CDR3 has 18 amino acids. After removal of 1 base from V and 3 bases from J, the junction contained 10 bases not matched to a gene. The germline gives CDR1 LNHNV, CDR2 YYDKDF (reference sequence). CDR3 DNA sequence: TGTGCCACCAGCAGAGGCTTTGGCCTAGCGGGAAACTACAATGAGCAGTTCTTC. It codes for CATSRGFGLAGNYNEQFF.